This TCR beta chain derives from a study of blood T cell repertoires in COVID-19. Per the germline V gene, CDR1 is LNHDA and CDR2 is SQIVND (reference sequence). V trimming: 9 bases; J trimming: 5 bases; junction bases outside the gene matches: 7. This CDR3 is 13 amino acids long. What the recovered Cohort 3 donors had was two negative PCRs, clearance, or symptom resolution. TCRdb keeps only in-frame clones here, not all; method: immunoSEQ multiplex PCR. The sample holds roughly 220,000 clones, about 87% seen once. The sequencing sample was made of PBMCs or T cells enriched from blood (not recorded which). This receptor was taken from a woman in her twenties or thirties who had recovered from COVID-19. V is TRBV19 and J is TRBJ1-1; 9 bases match TRBD1. CDR3 DNA: TGTGCCAGCAAGACAGGGGGTTTGACTGAAGCTTTCTTT. Its protein is CASKTGGLTEAFF.